These T cell receptor beta chains were read from a single sample in a study of shared clonotypes between healthy human individuals. Only in-frame clones appear in the TCRdb table, and some are missing; sequencing was by immunoSEQ multiplex PCR. Counted here are just over 2,000,000 clones, about 95% occurring once; the ten biggest clones make up 0.85% to 1.3%. The sequenced material came from naive CD8+ T cells sorted from blood. Receptors were obtained from a man aged 18 to 35 in good health. The CDR3 runs from the conserved cysteine through the conserved F or W. A D gene is named only where the DNA matches it firmly. Expanded clones get a size class; other rows say once, few or many, or leave the size out.

j_gene,abundance,d_gene,v_gene,CDR3nt,CDR3aa
TRBJ1-2,NA,NA,TRBV27,TGTGCCAGCAGTTTCGGGCAGAACCTTGGGGGCTACACCTTC,CASSFGQNLGGYTF
TRBJ1-1,once,NA,TRBV27,TGTGCCAGCAGTTTCCAAGCAGGAGCGGGGGCTTTCTTT,CASSFQAGAGAFF
TRBJ2-7,once,NA,TRBV9,TGTGCCAGCAGTGGAGGGGGGTTCTACGAGCAGTACTTC,CASSGGGFYEQYF
TRBJ2-7,NA,NA,TRBV28,TGTGCCAGCAGTTTACGTCGGGGAACGCAGTACTTC,CASSLRRGTQYF
TRBJ2-1,NA,NA,TRBV27,TGTGCCAGCAGTTTAGATGGTTCGTATGAGCAGTTCTTC,CASSLDGSYEQFF
TRBJ2-1,NA,NA,TRBV4-3,TGCGCCAGCAGCCAAGTCCCCGAGAATGAGCAGTTCTTC,CASSQVPENEQFF
TRBJ2-7,NA,NA,TRBV28,TGTGCCAGCGCTCTTTCAGGGGATTCCTACGAGCAGTACTTC,CASALSGDSYEQYF
TRBJ2-3,NA,TRBD2,TRBV7-9,TGTGCCAGCAGCCCGCTAGCGGGAGTAACGGATACGCAGTATTTT,CASSPLAGVTDTQYF
TRBJ2-4,NA,TRBD2,TRBV7-9,TGTGCCAGCAGACCAGGACTAGCGGGAGAGGACATTCAGTACTTC,CASRPGLAGEDIQYF
TRBJ2-1,NA,TRBD2,TRBV2,TGTGCCAGCAGTCATTTAGGGGAGGGGCACAATGAGCAGTTCTTC,CASSHLGEGHNEQFF
TRBJ2-2,NA,TRBD1,TRBV30,TGTGCCTGGAGTAAGGGGACAGGGCTGAACACCGGGGAGCTGTTTTTT,CAWSKGTGLNTGELFF
TRBJ2-5,NA,NA,TRBV6-5,TGTGCCAGCAGTTACTCTAACCTAGAGACCCAGTACTTC,CASSYSNLETQYF
TRBJ1-5,NA,NA,TRBV2,TGTGCCAGCAGTGACACTCTGGGTAGCAATCAGCCCCAGCATTTT,CASSDTLGSNQPQHF
TRBJ2-7,large,NA,TRBV15,TGTGCCACGGCGGACAGCTCCTACGAGCAGTACTTC,CATADSSYEQYF
TRBJ2-7,NA,NA,TRBV5-6,TGTGCCAGCAGCTCGGGACCGTTGGAGCAGTACTTC,CASSSGPLEQYF
TRBJ2-2,NA,TRBD1,TRBV11-2,TGTGCCAGCAGCCCGGACAGGGGATACACCGGGGAGCTGTTTTTT,CASSPDRGYTGELFF
TRBJ1-3,NA,NA,TRBV4-1,TGCGCCAGCAGCCAAGTGGGGGGAGACACCATATATTTT,CASSQVGGDTIYF
TRBJ1-1,few,NA,TRBV4-2,TGTGCCAGCAGCCAAGATCACAACACTGAAGCTTTCTTT,CASSQDHNTEAFF
TRBJ1-4,NA,TRBD1,TRBV2,TGTGCCAGCAGTAGGCAGGGGGACGAAAAACTGTTTTTT,CASSRQGDEKLFF
TRBJ2-1,NA,NA,TRBV7-8,TGTGCCAGCAGCACCCGCAGGGTTGATGAGCAGTTCTTC,CASSTRRVDEQFF
TRBJ2-7,NA,TRBD2,TRBV5-4,TGTGCCACCTTAGACCGGGGGGGCCTCTCCTACGAGCAGTACTTC,CATLDRGGLSYEQYF
TRBJ2-5,few,NA,TRBV6-4,TGTGCCAGCAGTGACGGGTCAGCGGTATTCCAAGAGACCCAGTACTTC,CASSDGSAVFQETQYF
TRBJ2-7,NA,NA,TRBV12-5,TGTGCTAGTGGTTTGGATACAGATTTCTACGAGCAGTACTTC,CASGLDTDFYEQYF
TRBJ2-4,NA,TRBD2,TRBV19,TGTGCCAGTACCCCCTTTGAGGCGGGAGAATTCGACATTCAGTACTTC,CASTPFEAGEFDIQYF
TRBJ1-5,few,NA,TRBV7-9,TGTGCCAGCAGCTTGGGCAATCAGCCCCAGCATTTT,CASSLGNQPQHF
TRBJ2-7,NA,NA,TRBV6-1,TGTGCCAGCAGTGAAGAGGGAGGCGGGACGGTCTACGAGCAGTACTTC,CASSEEGGGTVYEQYF
TRBJ2-3,NA,NA,TRBV7-8,TGTGCCAGCAGCTTACGAGTGGCAGATACGCAGTATTTT,CASSLRVADTQYF
TRBJ2-7,once,NA,TRBV9,TGTGCCAGCAGCGTAGCAACGGGCGCTCCCTACGAGCAGTACTTC,CASSVATGAPYEQYF
TRBJ2-1,NA,NA,TRBV4-3,TGCGCCAGCAGCCAAGCTCATGGGGGTGAGCAGTTCTTC,CASSQAHGGEQFF
TRBJ2-1,NA,NA,TRBV7-9,TGTGCCAGCAGCCAAGGGGGACACAATGAGCAGTTCTTC,CASSQGGHNEQFF
TRBJ2-1,NA,TRBD2,TRBV7-8,TGTGCCAGCAGCTTAATTAGCGGGGGGGCCTATAGTGAGCAGTTCTTC,CASSLISGGAYSEQFF
TRBJ1-1,NA,NA,TRBV19,TGTGCCAGTAGTATAGATGAACCGCCCGGCGAAGCTTTCTTT,CASSIDEPPGEAFF
TRBJ1-3,NA,TRBD1,TRBV5-1,TGCGCCAGCAGCTCCCGTCAGGGGGGAGATGGAAACACCATATATTTT,CASSSRQGGDGNTIYF
TRBJ2-3,NA,NA,TRBV25-1,TGTGCCAGCAGTGAATCGGGTGAAACAGATACGCAGTATTTT,CASSESGETDTQYF
TRBJ1-1,NA,NA,TRBV21-1,TGTGCCAGCAGCAAGTGGGCAAACACTGAAGCTTTCTTT,CASSKWANTEAFF
TRBJ2-7,NA,NA,TRBV9,TGTGCCAGCAGCGTAGGCCCTTCCCTTTACGAGCAGTACTTC,CASSVGPSLYEQYF
TRBJ2-7,NA,TRBD1,TRBV9,TGTGCCAGCAGCGAGGGACAGGGGGTATCCTACGAGCAGTACTTC,CASSEGQGVSYEQYF
TRBJ2-1,NA,NA,TRBV11-2,TGTGCCAGCCGCTTATGGTCAGCAGCCAATGAGCAGTTCTTC,CASRLWSAANEQFF
TRBJ1-4,NA,NA,TRBV6-4,TGTGCCAGCAGTGACGCAGGGAGAATAGAAAAACTGTTTTTT,CASSDAGRIEKLFF
TRBJ2-5,NA,NA,TRBV27,TGTGCCAGCAGTTCGAGACAGGAAGAGACCCAGTACTTC,CASSSRQEETQYF
TRBJ2-3,NA,TRBD2,TRBV29-1,TGCAGCGCCGGACTAGCGGGGGATTACACAGATACGCAGTATTTT,CSAGLAGDYTDTQYF
TRBJ2-3,NA,NA,TRBV9,TGTGCCAGCAGCGCTCTGGGCACAGATACGCAGTATTTT,CASSALGTDTQYF
TRBJ1-2,NA,TRBD1,TRBV4-3,TGCGCCAGCAGCCAAGGAACAGGGGACTACGGGGGCTACACCTTC,CASSQGTGDYGGYTF
TRBJ2-5,NA,NA,TRBV7-9,TGTGCCAGCAGCCCCAGGGAGACCCAGTACTTC,CASSPRETQYF
TRBJ2-3,NA,TRBD2,TRBV7-9,TGTGCCAGCAGACAAGGACTAGCCCTCACAGATACGCAGTATTTT,CASRQGLALTDTQYF
TRBJ2-5,NA,NA,TRBV4-3,TGCGCCAGCAGCCAAGTTTGGGGAGGAAAAGAGACCCAGTACTTC,CASSQVWGGKETQYF
TRBJ2-7,NA,TRBD1,TRBV14,TGTGCCAGCAGCCTACCGGGACAGGGGATCTACGAGCAGTACTTC,CASSLPGQGIYEQYF
TRBJ1-5,NA,NA,TRBV27,TGTGCCAGCAGTTTCGGCCCGGGAGTTAGTCAGCCCCAGCATTTT,CASSFGPGVSQPQHF
TRBJ2-1,NA,NA,TRBV27,TGTGCCAGCAGTTTAGGCCGGGCATCCTCCTACAATGAGCAGTTCTTC,CASSLGRASSYNEQFF
TRBJ2-5,NA,NA,TRBV5-1,TGCGCCAGCAGCTTTGACGGGACACAAGAGACCCAGTACTTC,CASSFDGTQETQYF